One sample yielded the 26 T cell receptor beta chains listed below, sequenced in a study of lymphopenia after photon versus proton radiotherapy. Sequencing used immunoSEQ multiplex PCR; TCRdb keeps in-frame clones, though not all of them. The table records 150,000 or so clones, about nine tenths of them present only once. The specimen was peripheral blood, collected from a patient treated with photon-based radiotherapy. The receptors here all came from a man in his forties or fifties with gastric cancer.

This clone was picked up one time. The chain carries TRBV15 and TRBJ2-3; 7 bases line up with TRBD2. Germline lookup yields CDR1 LNHNV and CDR2 YYDKDF (reference sequence). The CDR3 length is 15 residues. Trimming removed 0 bases from V and 8 bases from J; junction bases left unmatched: 8. CDR3 sequence reads: CATSRDVGGSATQYF. CDR3 in DNA: TGTGCCACCAGCAGAGATGTGGGAGGGTCAGCTACGCAGTATTTT.

This sequence joins TRBV19 and TRBJ2-5; possibly TRBD1 or TRBD2 for D (7 bases each). The V end lost 5 bases, the J end lost 5 bases, and 15 bases lay between the germline ends. The CDR3 is made up of 14 amino acids. CDR1 LNHDA and CDR2 SQIVND come from the germline V gene (reference sequence). DNA for the CDR3: TGTGCCAGTAGTGGATCGCAGGGGGGGGAGACCCAGTACTTC. Translating it yields CASSGSQGGETQYF. The whole variable domain, filled in from reference TRBV19 and TRBJ2-5, reads DGGITQSPKYLFRKEGQNVTLSCEQNLNHDAMYWYRQDPGQGLRLIYYSQIVNDFQKGDIAEGYSVSREKKESFPLTVTSAQKNPTAFYLCASSGSQGGETQYFGPGTRLLVL.

This clone came up a few times. The chain employs TRBV2 and TRBJ1-5; TRBD1 is a possible D gene (6 bases). The V end was cut by 7 bases, the J end by 7 bases, with 11 bases between. The CDR3 sequence is 12 residues long. The germline CDR1 and CDR2 sequences are SNHLY and FYNNEI. CDR3 nucleotide sequence: TGTGCCAGCACCACAGGGTCACAGCCCCAGCATTTT. Its protein is CASTTGSQPQHF.

The chain combines TRBV21-1 with TRBJ2-7; the table's D call, TRBD2, has no DNA check behind it. TRBV21-1 is termed a pseudogene. The CDR3 totals 19 residues. The CDR3 DNA follows: TGTGCCAGCAGCAAAGGATTCTGGACTCCGGGACTAGCGGGGTGGGAGCAGTACTTC. Its protein is CASSKGFWTPGLAGWEQYF.

This clone was seen a handful of times. The chain joins TRBV11-3 to TRBJ2-7, with TRBD2 as a possible D gene (6 bases). CDR1 and CDR2 (germline): SGHNT, YENEEA. The V end lost 2 bases, the J end lost 6 bases, and 14 bases lay between the germline ends. This CDR3 contains 14 residues. CDR3 sequence reads: CASSLTSSTAEQYF. The CDR3 nucleotides read TGTGCCAGCAGCTTAACTAGCTCGACCGCCGAGCAGTACTTC.

The chain employs TRBV5-6 and TRBJ1-2, with 8 bases lining up with TRBD1. CDR3 length equals 12 residues. J lost 5 bases, V lost 4 bases, and 1 base had no gene match. CDR1 is SGHDT, CDR2 YYEEEE, per germline. CDR3 in DNA: TGTGCCAGCAGCAGGGACAGGTATGGCTACACCTTC. Translation: CASSRDRYGYTF.

The sample holds one count of this clone. The genes are TRBV27 and TRBJ1-2; TRBD1 matches at 9 bases. V lost 5 bases, J lost 7 bases, and 5 bases stayed unmatched. This CDR3 is built from 13 residues. The germline gives CDR1 MNHEY, CDR2 SMNVEV (reference sequence). The CDR3 sequence: CASSLTGGGGYTF. The DNA for the CDR3 is TGTGCCAGCAGTCTGACAGGGGGGGGTGGCTACACCTTC.

This chain connects TRBV9 to TRBJ2-4, with TRBD1 as a possible D gene (6 bases). The CDR3 loop spans 18 amino acids. Germline-derived CDR1 and CDR2 are SGDLS and YYNGEE. V was shortened by 4 bases and J by 0 bases, with 20 bases between the two germline ends. DNA of the CDR3: TGTGCCAGCAGCCCCAGCGCAGGGGATAATCTAGCCAAAAACATTCAGTACTTC. Amino acids: CASSPSAGDNLAKNIQYF.

J is TRBJ1-4 and V is TRBV11-2; maybe TRBD1 (6 bases). The CDR3 runs 14 residues. V was cut by 4 bases and J by 0 bases, with 6 bases left in between. From germline, CDR1 is SGHAT and CDR2 FQNNGV. The CDR3 DNA follows: TGTGCCAGCAGCTGGACAGCAACTAATGAAAAACTGTTTTTT. Amino acid sequence: CASSWTATNEKLFF. Supplemented by reference TRBV11-2 and TRBJ1-4, the full variable domain reads EAGVAQSPRYKIIEKRQSVAFWCNPISGHATLYWYQQILGQGPKLLIQFQNNGVVDDSQLPKDRFSAERLKGVDSTLKIQPAKLEDSAVYLCASSWTATNEKLFFGSGTQLSVL.

This chain links TRBV4-1 with TRBJ2-3, with a weak D call TRBD2 (6 bases). The V gene lost 0 bases and the J gene lost 3 bases, with 19 bases spanning the gap. The length of the CDR3 is 18 residues. Germline V gives CDR1 MGHRA, CDR2 YSYEKL. CDR3 nucleotides: TGCGCCAGCAGCCAAGAGGGTAGTAGCGGTGTCCGGACAGATACGCAGTATTTT. Translating it yields CASSQEGSSGVRTDTQYF.

V usage is TRBV6-1 and J usage is TRBJ2-7; 7 positions match TRBD1. Germline CDR1 and CDR2: MNHNS and SASEGT. The CDR3 covers 15 residues. V lost 7 bases, J lost 3 bases, and 12 bases stayed unmatched. Here the CDR3 DNA reads TGTGCCAGCACCTCAGGAGCAGGGGGTAACTACGAGCAGTACTTC. This translates into CASTSGAGGNYEQYF.

The genes are TRBV4-2 and TRBJ1-4; no definite D call. Trimming shortened V by 0 bases and J by 7 bases, and 9 bases separated the two germline ends. Germline CDR1 and CDR2: LGHNA and YNFKEQ. The CDR3 has 14 amino acids. CDR3 in amino acids: CASSQEGFGEKLFF. CDR3 bases: TGTGCCAGCAGCCAAGAGGGGTTCGGTGAAAAACTGTTTTTT.

V and J are TRBV11-3 and TRBJ2-2; D not certain. The CDR3 consists of 16 residues. Germline-derived CDR1 and CDR2 are SGHNT and YENEEA. Trimming removed 2 bases at V and 6 bases at J, with 16 bases between. CDR3 in amino acids: CASSLYSVQHPGELFF. CDR3 bases: TGTGCCAGCAGCTTATACAGCGTTCAACACCCCGGGGAGCTGTTTTTT.

In DNA, the CDR3 is TGTGCCAGCAGTCTCGTAGGGGACAGGGTTGTGGGCGAGCAGTACTTC. This translates into CASSLVGDRVVGEQYF. This chain connects TRBV28 to TRBJ2-7, with TRBD1 matching 9 bases. Germline-derived CDR1 and CDR2 are MDHEN and SYDVKM. V shed 5 bases, J shed 6 bases, and the junction held 14 bases outside the gene matches. This CDR3 contains 16 residues.

This chain uses TRBV4-3 with TRBJ2-5; TRBD1 matches at 7 bases. The CDR3 has 15 amino acids. V dropped 0 bases and J dropped 5; count of bases not matched to a gene: 6. Per germline, CDR1 LGHNA and CDR2 YSLEER. Here the CDR3 reads CASSQESGGRETQYF. CDR3 bases: TGCGCCAGCAGCCAAGAGTCAGGGGGTAGGGAGACCCAGTACTTC.

V is TRBV11-2 and J is TRBJ2-1, with D tentatively TRBD2 (6 bases). CDR3 length: 15 residues. The V and J ends lost 3 bases and 7 bases respectively, with 16 bases between them. Per germline, CDR1 SGHAT and CDR2 FQNNGV. The CDR3 region has the DNA TGTGCCAGCAGCTTGGTACCGGGACTGCAAAATGAGCAGTTCTTC. Encoded protein: CASSLVPGLQNEQFF.

J is TRBJ1-2 and V is TRBV5-1; D gene unclear. The CDR3 consists of 13 residues. Trimming took 0 bases from V and 3 from J, leaving 6 bases between them. Germline loops: CDR1 SGHRS, CDR2 YFSETQ. The CDR3 loop reads CASSLGKDYGYTF. The DNA of the CDR3 is TGCGCCAGCAGCTTGGGGAAGGACTATGGCTACACCTTC.

A few counts support this clone. This chain uses TRBV11-3 with TRBJ2-7; 9 nucleotides line up with TRBD1. The CDR3 sequence is 15 residues long. Germline V lookup: CDR1 SGHNT, CDR2 YENEEA. The J segment lost 3 bases and the V segment lost 4 bases, leaving 7 bases of the junction unmatched. The CDR3 bases are TGTGCCAGCAGCTATTCCGGGACAGGGCTCTACGAGCAGTACTTC. Amino acid sequence: CASSYSGTGLYEQYF.

As regards this clone: Mismatch with germline at one junction end may stem from a read error. This rearrangement joins TRBV7-9 to TRBJ2-1; D is ambiguous. Per the germline V gene, CDR1 is SEHNR and CDR2 is FQNEAQ (reference sequence). The CDR3 is 15 amino acids. The CDR3 loop is CASSLTESSYNEQVF. The CDR3 nucleotides are TGTGCCAGCAGCTTAACAGAGAGCTCCTACAATGAGCAGGTCTTC.

The V and J genes are TRBV5-6 and TRBJ1-1; 7 bases fit TRBD1. Germline loops: CDR1 SGHDT, CDR2 YYEEEE. The CDR3 has 13 amino acids. The V and J ends lost 5 bases and 1 base, in that order; junction bases with no gene match: 2. The CDR3 is CASRRQGNTEAFF. CDR3 DNA: TGTGCCAGCAGGAGACAGGGGAACACTGAAGCTTTCTTT. The whole variable domain, remainder taken from reference TRBV5-6 and TRBJ1-1, is DAGVTQSPTHLIKTRGQQVTLRCSPKSGHDTVSWYQQALGQGPQFIFQYYEEEERQRGNFPDRFSGHQFPNYSSELNVNALLLGDSALYLCASRRQGNTEAFFGQGTRLTVV.

The sample holds a few counts of this clone. The V call is TRBV7-2, the J call TRBJ2-7; TRBD1 matches 8 bases. The CDR3 length is 13 residues. The V and J ends lost 5 bases and 3 bases, in that order; junction bases with no gene match: 3. CDR1 and CDR2 from the germline V gene are SGHTA and FQGNSA. This CDR3 reads CASSRGQGYEQYF. The CDR3 DNA reads as TGTGCCAGCAGCCGAGGACAGGGCTACGAGCAGTACTTC. The whole variable domain, filled in from reference TRBV7-2 and TRBJ2-7, reads GAGVSQSPSNKVTEKGKDVELRCDPISGHTALYWYRQSLGQGLEFLIYFQGNSAPDKSGLPSDRFSAERTGGSVSTLTIQRTQQEDSAVYLCASSRGQGYEQYFGPGTRLTVT.

This rearrangement joins TRBV2 to TRBJ2-3; no clear D gene. Trimming cost V 2 bases and J 6 bases, with 9 bases left between them. CDR1 SNHLY and CDR2 FYNNEI come from the germline V gene. The CDR3 covers 13 residues. The CDR3 nucleotides are TGTGCCAGCAGTGAAATAAATGTTGATACGCAGTATTTT. Translation gives CASSEINVDTQYF.

The V and J genes are TRBV28 and TRBJ2-1; D uncertain. The germline V and J ends were trimmed by 6 bases and 10 bases, with 28 bases remaining between them. Per the germline V gene, CDR1 is MDHEN and CDR2 is SYDVKM. The CDR3 consists of 17 residues. The CDR3 bases are TGTGCCAGCAGACCCCCCGTTCGAGCCGCAGCGCCCCAGGAGCAGTTCTTC. Its translation is CASRPPVRAAAPQEQFF.

This clone was found a few times. The chain is built from TRBV5-4 and TRBJ2-7; maybe TRBD2 (7 bases). CDR3 length: 17 amino acids. V lost 4 bases and J 4 bases, leaving 24 bases between the germline ends. Germline lookup yields CDR1 SGHNT and CDR2 YYREEE (reference sequence). CDR3: CASSASRGGARAYEQYF. The CDR3 DNA reads TGTGCCAGCAGCGCCTCTAGGGGGGGCGCAAGAGCGTACGAGCAGTACTTC.

J is TRBJ2-7 and V is TRBV28, with D perhaps TRBD2 (6 bases). The CDR3 has 13 amino acids. Between the trimmed V and J ends, which lost 7 bases and 3 bases, there was a span of 13 bases. CDR1 and CDR2 (germline): MDHEN, SYDVKM. The CDR3 loop reads CASTPVGGYEQYF. CDR3 nucleotides: TGTGCCAGCACCCCGGTGGGGGGCTACGAGCAGTACTTC.

The chain is built from TRBV29-1 and TRBJ2-7, with a tentative D call TRBD2 (6 bases). This CDR3 contains 12 residues. Trimming shortened V by 5 bases and J by 2 bases, and 10 bases separated the two germline ends. The germline V gene encodes CDR1 SQVTM and CDR2 ANQGSEA. CDR3 amino acids: CSVSGGPYEQYF. In DNA form, the CDR3 reads TGCAGCGTTTCCGGGGGTCCCTACGAGCAGTACTTC.